Described below is a single TCR beta chain sequence and its context. Antigen unknown. The sample is drawn from a study of metastatic and nonmetastatic thyroid tumors. Study details: Patients with malignant and benign thyroid disease provided blood and tumor or nodule tissue, whose repertoires were compared.

Study results and caveats: In blood and tumor, TCR beta diversity was reportedly significantly higher in malignant thyroid tumors than in benign nodules.

There were no patients who had received any treatment before thyroid surgery. V was trimmed by 0 bases and J by 5 bases, leaving 14 bases between them. Per germline, CDR1 SGHRS and CDR2 YFSETQ. The CDR3 sequence is 15 residues long. Per the original methods: For papillary thyroid cancer, a distant-metastasis classifier was constructed from CDR3 differences observed across clinicopathological groups. MiXCR was used by TCRdb to re-call the PCR reads. Clone size and V and J calls follow TCRdb, not the original study. The sample contains under 25,000 clones, over 20% of which appear only once. The receptor was isolated from a female donor with papillary thyroid cancer or a benign thyroid nodule (not recorded which). Some clones in this sample may be carry-over from other donors' samples. The chain joins TRBV5-1 to TRBJ1-2; D is undetermined. Sequencing was performed on adjacent normal tissue. CDR3: CASSLELASYYGYTF. DNA of the CDR3: TGCGCCAGCAGCTTGGAATTGGCATCTTATTATGGCTACACCTTC. Supplemented by reference TRBV5-1 and TRBJ1-2, the full variable domain reads KAGVTQTPRYLIKTRGQQVTLSCSPISGHRSVSWYQQTPGQGLQFLFEYFSETQRNKGNFPGRFSGRQFSNSRSEMNVSTLELGDSALYLCASSLELASYYGYTFGSGTRLTVV.